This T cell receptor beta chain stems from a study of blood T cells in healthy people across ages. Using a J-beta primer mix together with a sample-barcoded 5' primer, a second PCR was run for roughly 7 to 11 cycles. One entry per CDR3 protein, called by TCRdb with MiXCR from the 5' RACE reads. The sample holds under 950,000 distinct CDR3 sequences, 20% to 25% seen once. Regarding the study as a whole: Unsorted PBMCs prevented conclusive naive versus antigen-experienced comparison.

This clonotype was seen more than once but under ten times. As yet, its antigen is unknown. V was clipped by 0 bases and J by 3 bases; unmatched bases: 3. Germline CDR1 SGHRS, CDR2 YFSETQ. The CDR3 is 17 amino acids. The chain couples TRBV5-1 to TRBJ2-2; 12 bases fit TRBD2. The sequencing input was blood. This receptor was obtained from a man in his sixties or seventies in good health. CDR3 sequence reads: CASSLEASGGDTGELFF. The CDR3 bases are TGCGCCAGCAGCTTGGAAGCTAGCGGGGGGGACACCGGGGAGCTGTTTTTT.